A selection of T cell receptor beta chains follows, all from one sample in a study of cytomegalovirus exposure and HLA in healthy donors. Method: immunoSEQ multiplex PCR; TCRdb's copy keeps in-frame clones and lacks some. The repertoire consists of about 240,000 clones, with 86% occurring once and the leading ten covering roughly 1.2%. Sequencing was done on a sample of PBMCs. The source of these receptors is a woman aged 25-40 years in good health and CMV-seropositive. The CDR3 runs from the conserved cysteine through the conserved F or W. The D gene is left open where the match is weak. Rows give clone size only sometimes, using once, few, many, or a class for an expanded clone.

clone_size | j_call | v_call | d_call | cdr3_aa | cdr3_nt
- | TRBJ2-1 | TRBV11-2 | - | CASTWSTSSYNEQFF | TGTGCCAGTACATGGTCTACTAGCTCCTACAATGAGCAGTTCTTC
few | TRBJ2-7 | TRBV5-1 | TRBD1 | CASRQGYAYEQYF | TGCGCCAGCCGACAGGGGTATGCCTACGAGCAGTACTTC
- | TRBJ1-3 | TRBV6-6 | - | CASTLLGGVSGNTIYF | TGTGCCAGCACCCTACTGGGAGGGGTTAGTGGAAACACCATATATTTT
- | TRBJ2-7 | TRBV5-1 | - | CASSLNSLNRLSYEQYF | TGCGCCAGCAGCTTGAATAGCCTGAACAGGTTATCCTACGAGCAGTACTTC
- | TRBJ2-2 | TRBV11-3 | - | CASSPAVMNTGELFF | TGTGCCAGCAGCCCAGCGGTTATGAACACCGGGGAGCTGTTTTTT
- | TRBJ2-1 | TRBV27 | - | CASSLEGLYSSYNEQFF | TGTGCCAGCAGTTTAGAGGGACTCTATAGCTCCTACAATGAGCAGTTCTTC
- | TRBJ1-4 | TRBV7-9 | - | CASSSYPSTANEKLFF | TGTGCCAGCAGTTCATACCCGAGTACGGCTAATGAAAAACTGTTTTTT
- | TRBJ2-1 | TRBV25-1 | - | CASSDRLTRETTYNEQFF | TGTGCCAGCAGTGACCGCCTTACTAGAGAAACAACCTACAATGAGCAGTTCTTC
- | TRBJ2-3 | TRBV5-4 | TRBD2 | CASSSRLAGTVTDTQYF | TGTGCCAGCAGCTCAAGACTAGCGGGTACAGTCACAGATACGCAGTATTTT
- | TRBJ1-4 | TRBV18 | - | CASSPQGNEKLFF | TGTGCCAGCTCCCCCCAGGGGAATGAAAAACTGTTTTTT
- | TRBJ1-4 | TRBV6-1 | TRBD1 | CASNRDSNEKLFF | TGTGCCAGCAACCGGGACAGTAATGAAAAACTGTTTTTT
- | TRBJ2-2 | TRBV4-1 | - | CASSQGIRGSGELFF | TGCGCCAGCAGCCAAGGGATTCGGGGTTCCGGGGAGCTGTTTTTT
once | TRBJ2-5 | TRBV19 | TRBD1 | CASRSMGRGTGIETQYF | TGTGCCAGTAGAAGTATGGGCCGCGGGACAGGGATAGAGACCCAGTACTTC
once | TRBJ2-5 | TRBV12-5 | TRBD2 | CASGASGSEETQYF | TGTGCTAGTGGAGCTAGCGGGAGTGAAGAGACCCAGTACTTC
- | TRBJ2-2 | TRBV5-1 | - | CASSSGQILGELFF | TGCGCCAGCAGCTCTGGACAGATTCTCGGGGAGCTGTTTTTT
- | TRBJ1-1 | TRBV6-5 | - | CASSQSISMQAFF | TGTGCCAGCAGTCAATCTATCTCAATGCAAGCTTTCTTT
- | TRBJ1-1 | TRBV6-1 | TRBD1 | CASSVDRGNTEAFF | TGTGCCAGCAGTGTGGACAGGGGGAACACTGAAGCTTTCTTT
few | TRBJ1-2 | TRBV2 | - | CASVGGVNYGYTF | TGTGCCAGCGTTGGAGGGGTTAACTATGGCTACACCTTC
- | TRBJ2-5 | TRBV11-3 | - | CASSLDRETQYF | TGTGCCAGCAGCTTAGACAGGGAGACCCAGTACTTC
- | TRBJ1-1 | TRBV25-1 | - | CASSEAGMNTEAFF | TGTGCCAGCAGTGAAGCAGGCATGAACACTGAAGCTTTCTTT
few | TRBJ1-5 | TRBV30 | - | CAWSHQSNQPQHF | TGTGCCTGGAGTCATCAGAGCAATCAGCCCCAGCATTTT
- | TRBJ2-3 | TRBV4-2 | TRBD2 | CASSPGTSGYTQYF | TGTGCCAGCAGCCCCGGGACTAGCGGATATACGCAGTATTTT
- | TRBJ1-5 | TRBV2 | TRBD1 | CASRKRTGLNQPQHF | TGTGCCAGCAGGAAACGGACAGGGTTAAATCAGCCCCAGCATTTT
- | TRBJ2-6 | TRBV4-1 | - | CASSQPRQAGANVLTF | TGCGCCAGCAGCCAACCCCGACAGGCTGGGGCCAACGTCCTGACTTTC
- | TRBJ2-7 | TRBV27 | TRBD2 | CASSFPTSGRGVYEQYF | TGTGCCAGCAGTTTCCCGACTAGCGGGAGAGGGGTGTACGAGCAGTACTTC
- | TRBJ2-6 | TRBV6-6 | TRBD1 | CASSDRDGANVLTF | TGTGCCAGCTCAGACAGGGATGGGGCCAACGTCCTGACTTTC
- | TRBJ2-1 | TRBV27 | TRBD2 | CASSTSGRAESYNEQFF | TGTGCCAGTTCGACTAGCGGGAGGGCCGAATCCTACAATGAGCAGTTCTTC
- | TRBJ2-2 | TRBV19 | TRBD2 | CASSSRTSGRAGELFF | TGTGCCAGTAGTTCCCGGACTAGCGGGAGGGCCGGGGAGCTGTTTTTT
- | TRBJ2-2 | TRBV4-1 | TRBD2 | CASSQVVLAGTGELFF | TGCGCCAGCAGCCAAGTTGTCCTAGCGGGGACCGGGGAGCTGTTTTTT
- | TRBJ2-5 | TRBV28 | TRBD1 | CASSFRGRGTSETQYF | TGTGCCAGCAGTTTTAGGGGGCGCGGAACTTCAGAGACCCAGTACTTC
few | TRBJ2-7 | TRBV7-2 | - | CASSYQQGSYEQYF | TGTGCCAGCAGCTATCAACAGGGTTCCTACGAGCAGTACTTC
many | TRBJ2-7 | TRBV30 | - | CAWSPQGYEQYF | TGTGCCTGGAGTCCCCAGGGGTACGAGCAGTACTTC
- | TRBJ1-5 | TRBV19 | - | CASRALNQPQHF | TGTGCCAGTAGAGCCTTAAATCAGCCCCAGCATTTT